This TCR beta chain appears in the sequencing data of a study of radiation and T cells in renal cell carcinoma. The repertoire was sequenced with immunoSEQ multiplex PCR; TCRdb's copy has only in-frame clones and lacks some. Here the sample spans 150,000 or so clones, approximately 90% being singletons. Time point in this sample: baseline pretreatment blood. The sample's treatment: 15 Gy SBRT to primary tumor, nephrectomy 4 weeks later. Germline V gene sequence: CDR1 SGHNT, CDR2 YYREEE (reference sequence). V lost 4 bases to trimming and J lost 4 bases; unmatched junction nucleotides: 9. The CDR3 is 16 amino acids.

This TCR was recovered from a woman aged 70-85 years with renal cell carcinoma. V usage is TRBV5-4 and J usage is TRBJ2-2; 8 nucleotides match TRBD2. The material was blood, obtained from a patient whose treatment included radiotherapy and nephrectomy. CDR3: CASSPGGTSGTGELFF. The CDR3 DNA follows: TGTGCCAGCAGCCCGGGGGGAACTAGCGGCACCGGGGAGCTGTTTTTT.